The sequence of this T cell receptor beta chain was determined in a study of T cell changes during pregnancy in multiple sclerosis. The data were produced by immunoSEQ multiplex PCR, yet TCRdb's version contains in-frame clones alone and is incomplete. This table holds approximately 85,000 clones, about 94% found once. This CDR3 is built from 13 residues. The V gene lost 3 bases and the J gene lost 4 bases, with 7 bases spanning the gap. CDR1 KGHSH and CDR2 LQKENI come from the germline V gene. The sample was peripheral blood, taken in the third trimester of pregnancy. The V call is TRBV18, the J call TRBJ1-5; possible D gene TRBD1, 5 bases. This sequence was found in a female donor with multiple sclerosis, enrolled in a pregnancy study. The CDR3 DNA follows: TGTGCCAGCTCACCGGACAAAAATCAGCCCCAGCATTTT. Protein product: CASSPDKNQPQHF.